These 28 T cell receptor beta chains were all obtained from the same sample, sequenced in a study of a mutant IDH1 vaccine in newly diagnosed glioma. Generated by immunoSEQ multiplex PCR, the TCRdb table keeps only in-frame clones and is missing some. The sample holds about 67,000 clones, over 80% seen once. Their antigens are not known. This sample's time point: week 47, end of study. The content of each vaccine dose was 300 ug of mutant IDH1 20-mer peptide, and topical imiquimod accompanied it. The sample here was PBMCs, taken from a glioma patient whose treatment included an IDH1 peptide vaccine. The receptor set was obtained from a man in his thirties or forties with glioma.

The chain employs TRBV4-1 and TRBJ1-3; tentatively, D is TRBD1 (6 bases). The CDR3 loop spans 15 amino acids. Trimming stripped 4 bases from V and 5 bases from J, with 15 bases between. The germline V gene has CDR1 MGHRA and CDR2 YSYEKL. As DNA, the CDR3 is TGCGCCAGCAGCCCGATCGGGGGCCGCCGAAACACCATATATTTT. Its protein is CASSPIGGRRNTIYF.

The genes are TRBV6-5 and TRBJ2-2; 7 nucleotides align to TRBD1. Germline CDR1 is MNHEY and CDR2 is SVGAGI. The trim removed 6 bases at V and 0 bases at J, leaving 4 bases unmatched. The CDR3 spans 15 residues. DNA of the CDR3: TGTGCCAGCAGCACGGGACAGTCGAACACCGGGGAGCTGTTTTTT. Translating it yields CASSTGQSNTGELFF.

The gene calls are TRBV5-1 and TRBJ1-4; maybe TRBD1 (6 bases). This CDR3 region has 15 residues. Between the trimmed V and J ends, which lost 4 bases and 0 bases, there was a span of 10 bases. Germline values: CDR1 SGHRS, CDR2 YFSETQ. The CDR3 coding sequence is TGCGCCAGCAGCCACCGACAGGCAACTAATGAAAAACTGTTTTTT. Translating gives CASSHRQATNEKLFF.

This chain connects TRBV5-4 to TRBJ1-6; 7 nucleotides match TRBD1. The CDR3 consists of 17 residues. The V gene end was trimmed by 2 bases and the J gene end by 3 bases; junction bases not matched to a gene: 8. In germline, CDR1 is SGHNT, CDR2 YYREEE (reference sequence). Here the CDR3 reads CASSFTTGKGYNSPLHF. CDR3 nucleotide sequence: TGTGCCAGCAGCTTCACGACAGGGAAGGGCTATAATTCACCCCTCCACTTT.

V gene TRBV10-3 combines with J gene TRBJ1-2, with TRBD1 identical over 7 bases. Germline V gene lookup returns CDR1 ENHRY and CDR2 SYGVKD. CDR3 length: 14 residues. Trimming took 10 bases from V and 2 from J; bases not matched to a gene: 10. CDR3 nucleotide sequence: TGTGCCACCACTCCGACAGGGATGAACTATGGCTACACCTTC. The encoded protein is CATTPTGMNYGYTF.

V usage is TRBV5-1 and J usage is TRBJ2-7, with a possible D match to TRBD1 (6 bases). The V gene lost 4 bases and the J gene lost 6 bases, with 23 bases spanning the gap. Germline loops: CDR1 SGHRS, CDR2 YFSETQ. The CDR3 consists of 16 residues. CDR3 amino acids: CASSVTSGTMDSEQYF. In nucleotides, the CDR3 is TGCGCCAGCAGCGTCACGTCCGGGACGATGGACAGCGAGCAGTACTTC. The whole variable domain, filled in from reference TRBV5-1 and TRBJ2-7, reads KAGVTQTPRYLIKTRGQQVTLSCSPISGHRSVSWYQQTPGQGLQFLFEYFSETQRNKGNFPGRFSGRQFSNSRSEMNVSTLELGDSALYLCASSVTSGTMDSEQYFGPGTRLTVT.

The V call is TRBV19, the J call TRBJ2-3; D might be TRBD2 (5 bases). Per germline, CDR1 LNHDA and CDR2 SQIVND (reference sequence). V was clipped by 3 bases and J by 2 bases, with 12 bases between them. The CDR3 runs to 15 residues. CDR3 nucleotides: TGTGCCAGTAGTATTGCACGGGGATTCACAGATACGCAGTATTTT. This sequence encodes CASSIARGFTDTQYF.

This chain joins TRBV5-1 and TRBJ1-6, with 8 bases that match TRBD1. Germline V gene sequence: CDR1 SGHRS, CDR2 YFSETQ. The CDR3 extends over 17 amino acids. The junction had 10 bases not matched to a gene; V was cut back by 4 bases and J by 4 bases. CDR3 residues: CASSPGQGALYNSPLHF. DNA for the CDR3: TGCGCCAGCAGCCCCGGACAGGGCGCATTATATAATTCACCCCTCCACTTT. Supplemented by reference TRBV5-1 and TRBJ1-6, the full variable domain reads KAGVTQTPRYLIKTRGQQVTLSCSPISGHRSVSWYQQTPGQGLQFLFEYFSETQRNKGNFPGRFSGRQFSNSRSEMNVSTLELGDSALYLCASSPGQGALYNSPLHFGNGTRLTVT.

V usage is TRBV5-1 and J usage is TRBJ2-2; D is perhaps TRBD1 (6 bases). The CDR3 contains 14 residues. V was trimmed by 4 bases and J by 5 bases, leaving 12 bases between them. In germline, CDR1 is SGHRS, CDR2 YFSETQ. The CDR3 loop is CASSLRTGTGELFF. For the CDR3, the DNA is TGCGCCAGCAGCCTAAGAACAGGGACCGGGGAGCTGTTTTTT.

The chain has TRBV27 and TRBJ1-3, with D uncertain. CDR3 length: 15 residues. CDR1 MNHEY and CDR2 SMNVEV come from the germline V gene (reference sequence). Trimming stripped 5 bases from V and 0 bases from J, with 11 bases between. The CDR3 DNA sequence: TGTGCCAGCAGTAGAAGTTACAGCTCTGGAAACACCATATATTTT. Translating it yields CASSRSYSSGNTIYF.

The chain carries TRBV5-6 and TRBJ2-1; possible D gene TRBD1, 6 bases. Germline CDR1 is SGHDT and CDR2 is YYEEEE. Trimming removed 0 bases at V and 3 bases at J, with 13 bases between. This CDR3 contains 16 residues. The CDR3 protein is CASSLVAGALYNEQFF. CDR3 DNA sequence: TGTGCCAGCAGCTTGGTGGCAGGGGCTCTCTACAATGAGCAGTTCTTC.

The chain carries TRBV7-9 and TRBJ1-4, with 8 bases aligning to TRBD1. Germline lookup yields CDR1 SEHNR and CDR2 FQNEAQ (reference sequence). Losses at the gene ends were 4 bases for V and 8 bases for J; bases not matched to a gene: 9. The CDR3 runs to 15 residues. The CDR3 DNA follows: TGTGCCAGCAGCTACCGACAGGGGCTCGGCGAAAAACTGTTTTTT. Translation: CASSYRQGLGEKLFF.

This chain joins TRBV2 and TRBJ1-2; maybe TRBD1 (5 bases). The V end was cut by 6 bases, the J end by 4 bases, with 15 bases between. There are 14 residues in the CDR3. Germline lookup yields CDR1 SNHLY and CDR2 FYNNEI. In DNA, the CDR3 is TGTGCCAGCAGGAGAAAGGAGGGGCCCTATGGCTACACCTTC. Its protein is CASRRKEGPYGYTF.

This clone is a singleton in its sample. V usage is TRBV4-2 and J usage is TRBJ2-5; D call uncertain. The germline V gene has CDR1 LGHNA and CDR2 YNFKEQ. Trimming pared 0 bases from V and 3 bases from J, leaving 11 bases between. The CDR3 is 15 amino acids. CDR3 residues: CASSQDLYRKETQYF. CDR3 nucleotides: TGTGCCAGCAGCCAAGATCTGTACAGAAAAGAGACCCAGTACTTC.

CDR3 loop: CASSLKRGFPEAPANYGYTF. CDR3 bases: TGTGCCAGCAGCTTGAAGCGGGGTTTCCCGGAGGCTCCAGCTAACTATGGCTACACCTTC. This chain connects TRBV5-4 to TRBJ1-2; D not resolved. The CDR3 has 20 amino acids. Germline V lookup: CDR1 SGHNT, CDR2 YYREEE (reference sequence). The ends were cut back, 1 base at V and 0 bases at J, with 25 bases in the middle.

V gene TRBV5-1 combines with J gene TRBJ2-3, with D tentatively TRBD2 (5 bases). Trimming removed 3 bases at V and 3 bases at J, with 11 bases between. Germline lookup yields CDR1 SGHRS and CDR2 YFSETQ. CDR3 length: 14 amino acids. The chain's CDR3 is CASSSQTGTDTQYF. The CDR3 DNA follows: TGCGCCAGCAGCTCCCAGACGGGGACAGATACGCAGTATTTT.

The chain is built from TRBV2 and TRBJ2-1, with 10 bases identical to TRBD1. The CDR3 consists of 20 residues. J lost 1 base, V lost 5 bases, and 17 bases had no gene match. From germline, CDR1 is SNHLY and CDR2 FYNNEI. CDR3 loop: CASSRLPGQGFPGSYNEQFF. For the CDR3, the DNA is TGTGCCAGCAGTCGACTTCCGGGACAGGGGTTTCCAGGGTCCTACAATGAGCAGTTCTTC.

The chain carries TRBV5-1 and TRBJ2-1; the match to TRBD1 covers 12 bases. Germline V lookup: CDR1 SGHRS, CDR2 YFSETQ. Trimming removed 7 bases from V and 9 bases from J; junction bases left unmatched: 8. This CDR3 has 14 residues. CDR3 residues: CASQIGTGGREQFF. For the CDR3, the DNA is TGCGCCAGCCAAATCGGGACAGGGGGCCGTGAGCAGTTCTTC.

The chain couples TRBV12-5 to TRBJ2-1; the match to TRBD2 covers 13 bases. This CDR3 region has 18 residues. With V trimmed by 7 bases and J by 8 bases, 17 bases remained unmatched. CDR1 LGHNT and CDR2 FRNRAP come from the germline V gene. The DNA of the CDR3 is TGTGCTAGTGCCTCTGGACTAGCGGGGGTGATTAAGTGGGATGAGCAGTTCTTC. Translating gives CASASGLAGVIKWDEQFF.

This clone was seen just once. The chain links TRBV19 to TRBJ2-1; tentatively, D is TRBD1 or TRBD2 (5 bases each). V dropped 3 bases and J dropped 6 bases, with 12 bases sitting between them. The CDR3 runs 14 residues. Per the germline V gene, CDR1 is LNHDA and CDR2 is SQIVND (reference sequence). The CDR3: CASSIPGLSNEQFF. The CDR3 DNA is TGTGCCAGTAGTATCCCGGGGCTGTCCAATGAGCAGTTCTTC.

The chain has TRBV6-6 and TRBJ1-5, with D unresolved. The CDR3 is made up of 15 amino acids. CDR1 is MNHNY and CDR2 is SVGAGI in the germline V gene (reference sequence). Trimming pared 0 bases from V and 0 bases from J, leaving 6 bases between. The DNA of the CDR3 is TGTGCCAGCAGTTACTCGTGGGATAGCAATCAGCCCCAGCATTTT. Encoded protein: CASSYSWDSNQPQHF.

The chain employs TRBV28 and TRBJ1-5; D uncertain. The V end lost 3 bases, the J end lost 3 bases, and 6 bases lay between the germline ends. Per the germline V gene, CDR1 is MDHEN and CDR2 is SYDVKM. The CDR3 loop spans 13 amino acids. The CDR3 nucleotides are TGTGCCAGCAGTTTCAAGGCCAATCAGCCCCAGCATTTT. Residues: CASSFKANQPQHF.

V and J are TRBV7-7 and TRBJ2-5, with D perhaps TRBD1 (5 bases). This CDR3 region has 14 residues. Germline CDR1 and CDR2: SSHAT and FNYEAQ (reference sequence). Trimming took 5 bases from V and 9 from J, leaving 19 bases between them. Here the CDR3 reads CASSPTSPQGAQYF. The CDR3 bases are TGTGCCAGCAGCCCGACATCTCCCCAAGGGGCCCAGTACTTC.

V gene TRBV4-2 combines with J gene TRBJ1-1; D perhaps matches TRBD1 (6 bases). The CDR3 sequence is 15 residues long. V lost 1 base, J lost 5 bases, and 14 bases lay in between. Germline V gene data show CDR1 as LGHNA and CDR2 as YNFKEQ. CDR3 protein: CASSQVARGSTEAFF. CDR3 nucleotide sequence: TGTGCCAGCAGCCAAGTGGCGAGGGGGAGTACTGAAGCTTTCTTT.

This rearrangement joins TRBV29-1 to TRBJ2-1; D uncertain. V lost 1 base to trimming and J lost 2 bases, with 12 bases between them. Germline-derived CDR1 and CDR2 are SQVTM and ANQGSEA. This CDR3 has 15 amino acids. The CDR3 region has the DNA TGCAGCGTTGAAGGGTTCCGACTGACCTACAATGAGCAGTTCTTC. This translates into CSVEGFRLTYNEQFF.

The chain has TRBV5-4 and TRBJ2-7, with 8 bases matching TRBD1. The V and J ends lost 4 bases and 9 bases, in that order; junction bases with no gene match: 9. CDR3 length equals 13 residues. Germline V gives CDR1 SGHNT, CDR2 YYREEE (reference sequence). CDR3 DNA sequence: TGTGCCAGCAGCCGGGACAGGCCATCGGGGCAGTACTTC. This codes for CASSRDRPSGQYF.

The V gene is TRBV5-1, the J gene TRBJ2-7, with 8 positions matching TRBD1. CDR1 and CDR2 from the germline V gene are SGHRS and YFSETQ. The CDR3 runs to 14 residues. V lost 4 bases to trimming and J lost 5 bases; unmatched junction nucleotides: 8. The CDR3 reads CASSLGQGGDEQYF. Here the CDR3 DNA reads TGCGCCAGCAGCCTAGGACAGGGCGGCGACGAGCAGTACTTC.

This chain joins TRBV5-1 and TRBJ2-5; D might be TRBD1 or TRBD2, each matching 6 bases. Per the germline V gene, CDR1 is SGHRS and CDR2 is YFSETQ. CDR3 length equals 14 residues. Deletions cut 5 bases from V and 4 bases from J, with 15 bases between. DNA of the CDR3: TGCGCCAGCAGGGGTTGGGGGGCAGGAGAGACCCAGTACTTC. Translated: CASRGWGAGETQYF. The whole variable domain, filled in from reference TRBV5-1 and TRBJ2-5, reads KAGVTQTPRYLIKTRGQQVTLSCSPISGHRSVSWYQQTPGQGLQFLFEYFSETQRNKGNFPGRFSGRQFSNSRSEMNVSTLELGDSALYLCASRGWGAGETQYFGPGTRLLVL.